A selection of T cell receptor beta chains follows, all from one sample in a study of cytomegalovirus exposure and HLA in healthy donors. Profiled with immunoSEQ multiplex PCR; TCRdb holds only in-frame clones, not every one. The data hold 75,000 to 90,000 clones, with just under 80% observed a single time. Sequenced sample: PBMCs. The receptors stem from a woman in her thirties or forties in good health and CMV-seropositive. CDR3s include the opening cysteine and the closing phenylalanine or tryptophan. The D gene is left open where the match is weak. Some rows mark clone size as missing; the rest say once, few, many or name a class of expanded clone.

D: NA; J: TRBJ2-5; size: NA; V: TRBV19; DNA: TGTGCCAGCAACCCCACAGGGATGGCAGAGACCCAGTACTTC; CDR3: CASNPTGMAETQYF
D: NA; J: TRBJ2-2; size: NA; V: TRBV4-2; DNA: TGTGCCAGCAGCCAAGGCACTAGTAACACCGGGGAGCTGTTTTTT; CDR3: CASSQGTSNTGELFF
D: TRBD1; J: TRBJ2-7; size: NA; V: TRBV4-3; DNA: TGCGCGGACAGGGGGCGGTACGAGCAGTACTTC; CDR3: CADRGRYEQYF
D: NA; J: TRBJ1-2; size: NA; V: TRBV28; DNA: TGTGCCAGCAGTTTAAGCCCTGTATCCTATGGCTACACCTTC; CDR3: CASSLSPVSYGYTF
D: TRBD2; J: TRBJ2-3; size: NA; V: TRBV4-3; DNA: TGCGCCAGCAGCCAAGATCCCTCAAGCGGGGGGGATTTCACAGATACGCAGTATTTT; CDR3: CASSQDPSSGGDFTDTQYF
D: NA; J: TRBJ2-6; size: few; V: TRBV19; DNA: TGTGCCAGTAGTCGGGTAGGGGCTGCTGGGGCCAACGTCCTGACTTTC; CDR3: CASSRVGAAGANVLTF
D: NA; J: TRBJ2-1; size: NA; V: TRBV6-5; DNA: TGTGCCAGTCGGTGGGGGGTGGACAATGAGCAGTTCTTC; CDR3: CASRWGVDNEQFF
D: NA; J: TRBJ2-7; size: NA; V: TRBV6-5; DNA: TGTGCCAGCACTACCTCCTGGGGACACCTCTACGAGCAGTACTTC; CDR3: CASTTSWGHLYEQYF
D: NA; J: TRBJ2-1; size: NA; V: TRBV7-7; DNA: TGTGCCAGCAGCTTAGGATGGGGGCCCAACAATGAGCAGTTCTTC; CDR3: CASSLGWGPNNEQFF
D: NA; J: TRBJ2-3; size: NA; V: TRBV6-5; DNA: TGTGCCAGCAGTTCCCGCGGCCTGCGCAGCACAGATACGCAGTATTTT; CDR3: CASSSRGLRSTDTQYF
D: NA; J: TRBJ2-5; size: NA; V: TRBV7-9; DNA: TGTGCCAGCAGCTTAGGCATGGTGACTAGCCAAGAGACCCAGTACTTC; CDR3: CASSLGMVTSQETQYF
D: TRBD2; J: TRBJ2-5; size: NA; V: TRBV7-2; DNA: TGTGCCAGCACTATAGGCGGGGGGGCCGGGGAGACCCAGTACTTC; CDR3: CASTIGGGAGETQYF
D: NA; J: TRBJ2-7; size: NA; V: TRBV6-6; DNA: TGTGCCAGCAGTCCCGGGGGATACGAGCAGTACTTC; CDR3: CASSPGGYEQYF
D: TRBD1; J: TRBJ1-2; size: NA; V: TRBV6-1; DNA: TGTGCCAGCAGGTTGGTTAGGACAGGGGGCGATGGCTACACCTTC; CDR3: CASRLVRTGGDGYTF
D: TRBD2; J: TRBJ2-5; size: once; V: TRBV5-1; DNA: TGCGCCAGCAGCTTGGGGACTAGCGGGGAGACCCAGTACTTC; CDR3: CASSLGTSGETQYF
D: NA; J: TRBJ1-2; size: once; V: TRBV7-6; DNA: TGTGCCAGCAGCTTAGCTCCCGGGACAAACTATGGCTACACCTTC; CDR3: CASSLAPGTNYGYTF
D: NA; J: TRBJ2-1; size: NA; V: TRBV19; DNA: TGTGCCAGTAGTATAGCCTACGACAGTTACAATGAGCAGTTCTTC; CDR3: CASSIAYDSYNEQFF
D: TRBD1; J: TRBJ1-5; size: NA; V: TRBV2; DNA: TGTGCCAGCAGTGTTGACCGGGACAGGGATCAGCCCCAGCATTTT; CDR3: CASSVDRDRDQPQHF
D: TRBD1; J: TRBJ1-6; size: NA; V: TRBV7-8; DNA: TGTGCCAGCAGCTTGAACAGGGGCACTGGATCACCCCTCCACTTT; CDR3: CASSLNRGTGSPLHF
D: NA; J: TRBJ1-1; size: few; V: TRBV7-9; DNA: TGTTCCAGCAGCCGCGGGCCCGAAGCTTTCTTT; CDR3: CSSSRGPEAFF
D: NA; J: TRBJ2-1; size: NA; V: TRBV5-8; DNA: TGTGCCAGCAGCTTCGGACTAGGGGGCAATGAGCAGTTCTTC; CDR3: CASSFGLGGNEQFF
D: NA; J: TRBJ2-2; size: few; V: TRBV29-1; DNA: TGCAGCGTAGGCCGGGACTCCTACACCGGGGAGCTGTTTTTT; CDR3: CSVGRDSYTGELFF
D: TRBD1; J: TRBJ2-7; size: NA; V: TRBV5-4; DNA: TGTGCCAGCAGCTTGGGGGACAGGGTGCACGAGCAGTACTTC; CDR3: CASSLGDRVHEQYF
D: NA; J: TRBJ2-7; size: few; V: TRBV11-2; DNA: TGTGCCAGCAGCTTAAATAGGGACTGGCACGAGCAGTACTTC; CDR3: CASSLNRDWHEQYF
D: NA; J: TRBJ2-5; size: NA; V: TRBV5-1; DNA: TGCGCCAGCAGCTTCCAATGGGCCTCTCAAGAGACCCAGTACTTC; CDR3: CASSFQWASQETQYF
D: TRBD1; J: TRBJ1-5; size: few; V: TRBV7-2; DNA: TGTGCCAGCAGCTTAGTTGGGACAGGGGACCTCTATAGCAATCAGCCCCAGCATTTT; CDR3: CASSLVGTGDLYSNQPQHF
D: NA; J: TRBJ2-1; size: NA; V: TRBV5-6; DNA: TGTGCCAGCAGCCCTTTCGCGGGGACGTACAATGAGCAGTTCTTC; CDR3: CASSPFAGTYNEQFF
D: NA; J: TRBJ1-6; size: NA; V: TRBV7-6; DNA: TGTGCCAGCAGCTTAGAAGCAAATTCACCCCTCCACTTT; CDR3: CASSLEANSPLHF
D: TRBD1; J: TRBJ1-5; size: NA; V: TRBV6-7; DNA: TGTGCCAGCAGTTACTCCGCGGGACAGGCGCGATATAGCAATCAGCCCCAGCATTTT; CDR3: CASSYSAGQARYSNQPQHF
D: NA; J: TRBJ2-5; size: few; V: TRBV6-6; DNA: TGTGCCAGCAGTTACAATAAGGCGGGGCAGGAGACCCAGTACTTC; CDR3: CASSYNKAGQETQYF
D: NA; J: TRBJ2-3; size: NA; V: TRBV5-1; DNA: TGCGCCAGCAGCTTGCGGGGCACAGATACGCAGTATTTT; CDR3: CASSLRGTDTQYF